These 22 T cell receptor beta chains originate from one sample sequenced in a study of identical twins. TCRdb reprocessed the 5' RACE reads via MiXCR and lists one record per CDR3 protein. Found here are hundreds of thousands of distinct CDR3 sequences, around 7.5% of them singletons; the top ten hold roughly 1.6%. This sample also belongs to another study, concerning yellow fever vaccine responses in identical twins.

The material sequenced was PBMCs. The receptors shown here come from a young woman in good health.

This clonotype was detected ten times or more. V gene TRBV4-2 combines with J gene TRBJ2-5, with unresolved D. The CDR3 covers 16 residues. Trimming took off 6 bases at V and 1 base at J, with 18 bases between the two ends. Per the germline V gene, CDR1 is LGHNA and CDR2 is YNFKEQ. The CDR3 spells CASSQRKTDFQETQYF. In nucleotides, the CDR3 is TGTGCCAGCAGTCAGAGGAAGACCGATTTCCAAGAGACCCAGTACTTC.

This clonotype was seen a few times. In nucleotides, the CDR3 is TGTGCCAGCAGTTTAAGTAGGACAGTGAACACTGAAGCTTTCTTT. Protein: CASSLSRTVNTEAFF. The chain couples TRBV27 to TRBJ1-1, with TRBD1 as a possible D gene (6 bases). CDR1 and CDR2 (germline): MNHEY, SMNVEV (reference sequence). This CDR3 comprises 15 residues. V shed 2 bases and J shed 0 bases, with 10 bases lying between them.

The chain links TRBV7-9 to TRBJ2-3, with 8 bases that match TRBD2. J was trimmed by 4 bases and V by 5 bases; bases with no gene match: 14. The germline V gene has CDR1 SEHNR and CDR2 FQNEAQ (reference sequence). The CDR3 is 17 residues long. The CDR3 DNA follows: TGTGCCAGCAGCCGAAAACGGGGGGGATTAATCGCAGATACGCAGTATTTT. It codes for CASSRKRGGLIADTQYF.

In this sample, this clonotype turned up a few times. This chain uses TRBV15 with TRBJ2-7, with TRBD1 identical over 7 bases. Germline V gives CDR1 LNHNV, CDR2 YYDKDF (reference sequence). The CDR3 covers 14 residues. V trimming: 0 bases; J trimming: 6 bases; junction bases outside the gene matches: 5. For the CDR3, the DNA is TGTGCCACCAGCAGAGACGGGACAGCCCCCGAGCAGTACTTC. This encodes CATSRDGTAPEQYF.

J is TRBJ2-3 and V is TRBV11-2; tentatively, D is TRBD1 (5 bases). Germline CDR1 reads SGHAT; CDR2 reads FQNNGV. This CDR3 contains 16 residues. Trimming cost V 2 bases and J 0 bases, with 12 bases left between them. The DNA for the CDR3 is TGTGCCAGCAGCTTACTACAGGTTACTAGCACAGATACGCAGTATTTT. Its protein product is CASSLLQVTSTDTQYF.

This clonotype turned up a few times. The chain employs TRBV5-1 and TRBJ2-1; 8 bases are a match to TRBD1. V shed 0 bases and J 6 bases; nucleotides not matched to a gene: 5. Germline V gives CDR1 SGHRS, CDR2 YFSETQ. This CDR3 has 15 amino acids. The CDR3 region has the DNA TGCGCCAGCAGCTTGGTCGCAGGGGGCAGCAATGAGCAGTTCTTC. Its translation: CASSLVAGGSNEQFF.

This clonotype was counted a few times. The rearrangement links TRBV6-1 to TRBJ2-1; D call uncertain. The CDR3 is 12 residues long. V lost 6 bases and J lost 7, with 10 bases in between. CDR1 and CDR2 (germline): MNHNS, SASEGT. This chain's CDR3 is CASRVVGNEQFF. The CDR3 nucleotides read TGTGCCAGCAGAGTAGTTGGTAATGAGCAGTTCTTC.

The V and J genes are TRBV11-2 and TRBJ2-2; 14 bases are shared with TRBD2. V trimming: 6 bases; J trimming: 6 bases; junction bases outside the gene matches: 21. Germline lookup yields CDR1 SGHAT and CDR2 FQNNGV. The length of the CDR3 is 21 residues. CDR3 amino acids: CASRTNQGLAGEHVVSGELFF. The CDR3 nucleotides read TGTGCCAGCAGGACTAACCAGGGACTAGCGGGGGAGCACGTCGTGTCCGGGGAGCTGTTTTTT.

This clonotype turned up a few times. The chain combines TRBV15 with TRBJ2-1, with 12 bases that match TRBD2. With V trimmed by 0 bases and J by 6 bases, 3 bases remained unmatched. Germline-derived CDR1 and CDR2 are LNHNV and YYDKDF (reference sequence). The CDR3 runs to 16 residues. The CDR3 protein is CATSRDRGLAGNEQFF. CDR3 DNA: TGTGCCACCAGCAGAGATCGGGGACTAGCGGGCAATGAGCAGTTCTTC.

This clonotype was observed a handful of times. The V call is TRBV16, the J call TRBJ2-3, with no clear D. CDR1 and CDR2 from the germline V gene are KGHSY and FQNENV. V was shortened by 4 bases and J by 2 bases, with 7 bases between the two germline ends. CDR3 size: 13 residues. The DNA for the CDR3 is TGTGCCAGCAGCCTCGCAGACACAGATACGCAGTATTTT. It specifies CASSLADTDTQYF.

This clonotype was detected a few times. The V and J genes are TRBV29-1 and TRBJ2-5, with D possibly TRBD2 on 5 matching bases. Per the germline V gene, CDR1 is SQVTM and CDR2 is ANQGSEA. This CDR3 comprises 15 residues. V was shortened by 3 bases and J by 3 bases, with 17 bases between the two germline ends. The CDR3 region has the DNA TGCAGCGTTGATCGAGGGCAGATACAAAAAGAGACCCAGTACTTC. It translates to CSVDRGQIQKETQYF.

This clonotype was recorded many times. The chain combines TRBV6-1 with TRBJ2-2, with 9 bases that match TRBD1. The V segment lost 5 bases and the J segment 5 bases; nucleotides outside the gene matches: 6. This CDR3 region has 15 residues. CDR1 and CDR2 (germline): MNHNS, SASEGT. CDR3 amino acids: CASSRRQGETGELFF. CDR3 coding DNA: TGTGCCAGCAGTCGAAGACAGGGGGAAACCGGGGAGCTGTTTTTT.

The chain combines TRBV5-4 with TRBJ2-3; D unclear. The CDR3 spans 14 residues. From germline, CDR1 is SGHNT and CDR2 YYREEE (reference sequence). Between the trimmed V and J ends, which lost 0 bases and 1 base, there was a span of 6 bases. The CDR3 DNA follows: TGTGCCAGCAGCTTGGTTCAGCGCACAGATACGCAGTATTTT. Residues: CASSLVQRTDTQYF.

The chain joins TRBV10-3 to TRBJ2-7; D unresolved. Germline CDR1 and CDR2: ENHRY and SYGVKD. This CDR3 spans 13 amino acids. Trimming removed 4 bases at V and 5 bases at J, with 12 bases between. CDR3 DNA: TGTGCCATCAGTGTTGGTGAGGCCCACGAGCAGTACTTC. Encoded protein: CAISVGEAHEQYF.

This clonotype showed up many times. This rearrangement joins TRBV28 to TRBJ2-1, with 7 positions matching TRBD2. The length of the CDR3 is 16 residues. The V and J ends lost 7 bases and 0 bases, in that order; junction bases with no gene match: 9. Germline CDR1 and CDR2: MDHEN and SYDVKM. The CDR3 protein is CASTGSGDYSYNEQFF. The CDR3 DNA reads TGTGCCAGCACCGGGTCCGGGGACTACTCCTACAATGAGCAGTTCTTC.

The chain carries TRBV28 and TRBJ2-7; 9 bases are a match to TRBD2. J was trimmed by 2 bases and V by 6 bases; bases with no gene match: 8. The CDR3 contains 15 residues. Germline V lookup: CDR1 MDHEN, CDR2 SYDVKM. DNA for the CDR3: TGTGCCAGCAGACTCCCGGGACTAGCTCCCTACGAGCAGTACTTC. Its translation is CASRLPGLAPYEQYF.

Many counts were recorded for this clonotype. V usage is TRBV29-1 and J usage is TRBJ2-2; 7 nucleotides line up with TRBD1. Per germline, CDR1 SQVTM and CDR2 ANQGSEA. Trimming cost V 0 bases and J 1 base; bases outside gene matches: 2. The CDR3 spans 15 residues. CDR3 loop: CSVEERGQNTGELFF. The CDR3 DNA is TGCAGCGTTGAAGAAAGGGGGCAGAACACCGGGGAGCTGTTTTTT.

This sequence joins TRBV5-1 and TRBJ1-1; 9 nucleotides match TRBD1. The CDR3 extends over 17 amino acids. V lost 0 bases and J lost 1; bases outside the gene matches: 7. Germline V gene sequence: CDR1 SGHRS, CDR2 YFSETQ. CDR3 sequence: CASSLVGQGISNTEAFF. The CDR3 DNA sequence: TGCGCCAGCAGCTTGGTTGGACAGGGGATTTCGAACACTGAAGCTTTCTTT.

This clonotype was observed a handful of times. The gene calls are TRBV12-3 or TRBV12-4 and TRBJ1-1; tentatively, D is TRBD1 (5 bases). V was shortened by 1 base and J by 5 bases, with 11 bases between the two germline ends. The CDR3 length is 14 residues. CDR3 bases: TGTGCCAGCAGTTTAGTACGGGGGATGACTGAAGCTTTCTTT. It yields the protein CASSLVRGMTEAFF.

This clonotype was seen a few times. This chain links TRBV6-1 with TRBJ2-3; TRBD1 aligns across 8 bases. V lost 5 bases, J lost 10 bases, and 11 bases stayed unmatched. CDR1 is MNHNS, CDR2 SASEGT, per germline. CDR3 size: 14 residues. The CDR3 nucleotides are TGTGCCAGCAGTCTCGGACAGGGAGGATCCGCGCAGTATTTT. Translation gives CASSLGQGGSAQYF.

V usage is TRBV25-1 and J usage is TRBJ1-5, with D perhaps matching TRBD1 (6 bases). CDR1 is MGHDK, CDR2 SYGVNS, per germline. The germline V and J ends were trimmed by 3 bases and 7 bases, with 19 bases remaining between them. This CDR3 comprises 16 residues. The CDR3, as DNA: TGTGCCAGCAGTGATCTGAATGGGGGCAGCCGGCAGCCCCAGCATTTT. This codes for CASSDLNGGSRQPQHF.

This clonotype was detected many times. The V call is TRBV29-1, the J call TRBJ2-7; 14 bases map to TRBD2. The V gene's germline CDR1 is SQVTM and CDR2 ANQGSEA. V trimming: 3 bases; J trimming: 2 bases; junction bases outside the gene matches: 6. The CDR3 is made up of 16 amino acids. Written as DNA, the CDR3 is TGCAGCGTTGACGGACTAGCGGGAGGAGCGACCTACGAGCAGTACTTC. It specifies CSVDGLAGGATYEQYF.